This T cell receptor beta chain appears in the sequencing data of a study of T cell changes during pregnancy in multiple sclerosis. Sequencing was performed with immunoSEQ multiplex PCR; in TCRdb, only in-frame clones are kept and a portion is missing. This sample has tens of thousands of clones, with around 90% found just once. Between the trimmed V and J ends, which lost 2 bases and 6 bases, there was a span of 11 bases. Germline lookup yields CDR1 MNHEY and CDR2 SMNVEV (reference sequence). The CDR3 is 13 residues long. This sequence was found in a female donor with multiple sclerosis, enrolled in a pregnancy study. The rearrangement uses TRBV27 and TRBJ2-7, with D possibly matching TRBD2 (7 bases). The sequenced sample was peripheral blood, obtained before pregnancy. CDR3 loop: CASSLGGGGEQYF. DNA of the CDR3: TGTGCCAGCAGTTTAGGGGGGGGCGGCGAGCAGTACTTC.